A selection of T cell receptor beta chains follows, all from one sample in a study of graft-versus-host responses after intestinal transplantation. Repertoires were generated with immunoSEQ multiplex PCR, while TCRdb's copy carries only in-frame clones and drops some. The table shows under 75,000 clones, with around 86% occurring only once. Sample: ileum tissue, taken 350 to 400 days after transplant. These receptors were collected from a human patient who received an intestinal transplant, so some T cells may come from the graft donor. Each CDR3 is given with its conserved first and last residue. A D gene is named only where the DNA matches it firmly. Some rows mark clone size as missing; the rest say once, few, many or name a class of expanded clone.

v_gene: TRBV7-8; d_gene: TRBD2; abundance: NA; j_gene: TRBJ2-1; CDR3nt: TGTGCCAGCAGCGAACTAGCGGACAATGAGCAGTTCTTC; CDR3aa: CASSELADNEQFF
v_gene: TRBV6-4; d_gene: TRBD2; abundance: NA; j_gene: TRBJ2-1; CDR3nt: TGTGCCAGCAGTGGGACTAGCGGGAGCTACAATGAGCAGTTCTTC; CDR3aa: CASSGTSGSYNEQFF
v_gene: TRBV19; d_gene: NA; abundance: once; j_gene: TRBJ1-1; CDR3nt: TGTGCCAGTAGTATGGGGAGCGCACGTGAAGCTTTCTTT; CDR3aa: CASSMGSAREAFF
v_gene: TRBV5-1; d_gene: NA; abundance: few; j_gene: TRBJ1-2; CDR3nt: TGCGCCAGCAGCCTCCTCACAGGCGCCTATGGCTACACCTTC; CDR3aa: CASSLLTGAYGYTF
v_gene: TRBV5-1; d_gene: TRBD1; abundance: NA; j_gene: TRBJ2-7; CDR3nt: TGCGCCAGCAGCCCCCGGACAGGAGCCTACGAGCAGTACTTC; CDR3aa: CASSPRTGAYEQYF
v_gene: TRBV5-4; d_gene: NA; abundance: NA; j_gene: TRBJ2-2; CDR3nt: TGTGCCAGCAGCGGGGGGCAGTACACCGGGGAGCTGTTTTTT; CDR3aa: CASSGGQYTGELFF
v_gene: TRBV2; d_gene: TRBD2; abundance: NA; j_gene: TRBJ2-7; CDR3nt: TGTGCCACAAGGACTAGCGGGGGGGGAACCTACGAGCAGTACTTC; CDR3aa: CATRTSGGGTYEQYF
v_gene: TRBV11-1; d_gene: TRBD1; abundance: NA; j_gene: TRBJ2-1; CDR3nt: TGTGCCAGCAGCTTAGTAGCAGGGGGTTACAATGAGCAGTTCTTC; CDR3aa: CASSLVAGGYNEQFF
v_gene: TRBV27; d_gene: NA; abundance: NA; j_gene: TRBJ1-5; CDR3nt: TGTGCCAGCACCTTAAATCGGCCCCAGCATTTT; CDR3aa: CASTLNRPQHF
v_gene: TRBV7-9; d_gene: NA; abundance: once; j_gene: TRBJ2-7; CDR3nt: TGTGCCAGCAGCCCAGCAGGGTCCTACGAGCAGTACTTC; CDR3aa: CASSPAGSYEQYF
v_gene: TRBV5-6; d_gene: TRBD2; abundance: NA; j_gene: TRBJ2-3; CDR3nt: TGTGCCAGCAGCGATAGCGGGAGGGCCCGAGATACGCAGTATTTT; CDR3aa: CASSDSGRARDTQYF
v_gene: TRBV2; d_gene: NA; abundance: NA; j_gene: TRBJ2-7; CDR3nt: TGTGCCAGCAGTGCGGCAGGCTCCTACGAGCAGTACTTC; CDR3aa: CASSAAGSYEQYF
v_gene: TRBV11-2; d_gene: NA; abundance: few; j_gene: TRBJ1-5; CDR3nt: TGTGCCAGCAGCTTAAACGGTGCGCAGCCCCAGCATTTT; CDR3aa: CASSLNGAQPQHF
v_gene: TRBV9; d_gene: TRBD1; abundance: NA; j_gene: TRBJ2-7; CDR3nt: TGTGCCAGCAGCGCCGGGACAGGGGGCTACGAGCAGTACTTC; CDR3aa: CASSAGTGGYEQYF
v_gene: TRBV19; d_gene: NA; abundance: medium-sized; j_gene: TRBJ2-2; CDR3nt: TGTGCCAGTAGTCCTCAGCGGGACACCCTGTTTTTT; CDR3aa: CASSPQRDTLFF
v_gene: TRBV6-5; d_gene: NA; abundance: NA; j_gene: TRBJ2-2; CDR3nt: TGTGCCAGCAGTTACCGGGGAACCGGGGAGCTGTTTTTT; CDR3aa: CASSYRGTGELFF
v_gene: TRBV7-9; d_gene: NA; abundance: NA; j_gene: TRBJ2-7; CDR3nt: TGTGCCAGCAGCTCCCCCGCGGCCATAACGACGCCAATCTACGAGCAGTACTTC; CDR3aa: CASSSPAAITTPIYEQYF
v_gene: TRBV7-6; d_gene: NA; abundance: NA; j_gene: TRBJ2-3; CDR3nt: TGTGCCAGCAGCATCCGAGCTGGGGGGCGAAGCACAGATACGCAGTATTTT; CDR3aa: CASSIRAGGRSTDTQYF
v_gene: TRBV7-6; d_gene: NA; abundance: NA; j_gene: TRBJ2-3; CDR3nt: TGTGCCAGCAGCTTGAGGGGAGAAGCTCCGGGGAGCACAGATACGCAGTATTTT; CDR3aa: CASSLRGEAPGSTDTQYF
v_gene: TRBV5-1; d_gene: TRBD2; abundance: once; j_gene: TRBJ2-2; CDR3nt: TGCGCCAGCAGCTTGAGGACTAGCGGGGGCCTCACCGGGGAGCTGTTTTTT; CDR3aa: CASSLRTSGGLTGELFF
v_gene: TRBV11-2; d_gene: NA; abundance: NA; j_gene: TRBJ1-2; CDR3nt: TGTGCCAGCAGCTTAACGGGAGGCCCAAACTATGGCTACACCTTC; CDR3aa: CASSLTGGPNYGYTF
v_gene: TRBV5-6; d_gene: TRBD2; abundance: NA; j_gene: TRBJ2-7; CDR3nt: TGTGCCAGCAGCTCCCTAGCGGGAGTCAACTACGAGCAGTACTTC; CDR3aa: CASSSLAGVNYEQYF
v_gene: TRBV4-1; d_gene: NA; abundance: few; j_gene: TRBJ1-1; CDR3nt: TGCGCCAGCAGCCAAGATCTGGGCTACACTGAAGCTTTCTTT; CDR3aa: CASSQDLGYTEAFF
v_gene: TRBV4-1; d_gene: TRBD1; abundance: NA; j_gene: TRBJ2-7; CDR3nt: TGCGCCAGCAGCCGACAGGGGTACGAGCAGTACTTC; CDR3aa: CASSRQGYEQYF
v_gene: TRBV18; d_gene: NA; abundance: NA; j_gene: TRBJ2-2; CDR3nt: TGTGCCAGCTCACCACGGTTTGTCTCGGCTGACTTCGTGGGGGAGCTGTTTTTT; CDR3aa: CASSPRFVSADFVGELFF
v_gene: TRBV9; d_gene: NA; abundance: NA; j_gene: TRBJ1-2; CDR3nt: TGTGCCAGCAGCGTAGCAAAAAACTATGGCTACACCTTC; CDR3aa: CASSVAKNYGYTF
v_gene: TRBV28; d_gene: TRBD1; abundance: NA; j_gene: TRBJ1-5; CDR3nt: TGTGCCAGCAGTTATACAGGGGGCCAGCCCCAGCATTTT; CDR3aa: CASSYTGGQPQHF
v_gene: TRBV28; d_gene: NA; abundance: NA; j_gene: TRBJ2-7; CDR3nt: TGTGCCAGCGGGACGGACTCCTACGAGCAGTACTTC; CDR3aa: CASGTDSYEQYF
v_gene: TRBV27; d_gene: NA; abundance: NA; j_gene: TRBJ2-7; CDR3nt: TGTGCCAGCAGTTTACTTGCGGGAAACGAGCAGTACTTC; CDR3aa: CASSLLAGNEQYF
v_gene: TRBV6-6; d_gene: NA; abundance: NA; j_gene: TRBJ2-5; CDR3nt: TGTGCCAGCAGAACTACCGACATGACCGAAGAGACCCAGTACTTC; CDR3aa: CASRTTDMTEETQYF
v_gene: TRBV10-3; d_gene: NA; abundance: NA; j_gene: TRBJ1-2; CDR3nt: TGTGCCATCAGTGAGTCAAGCAGGGGCCCAACCTCGCCCTACTATGGCTACACCTTC; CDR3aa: CAISESSRGPTSPYYGYTF
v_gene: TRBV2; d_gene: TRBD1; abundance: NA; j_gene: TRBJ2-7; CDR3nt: TGTGCCAGCAGGGACAGGTACGTCTACGAGCAGTACTTC; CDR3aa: CASRDRYVYEQYF
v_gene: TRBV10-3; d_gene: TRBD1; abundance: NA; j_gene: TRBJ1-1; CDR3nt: TGTGCCATCAATAATGGACAGGACACTGAAGCTTTCTTT; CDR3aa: CAINNGQDTEAFF
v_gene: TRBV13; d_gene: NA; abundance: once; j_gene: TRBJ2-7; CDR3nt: TGTGCCAGCAGCGCCGGGACACTTTACGAGCAGTACTTC; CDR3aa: CASSAGTLYEQYF
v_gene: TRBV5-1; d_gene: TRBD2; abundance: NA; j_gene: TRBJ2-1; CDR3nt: TGCGCCAGCAGCTTTAGGGAGGGAGGGTACAATGAGCAGTTCTTC; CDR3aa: CASSFREGGYNEQFF
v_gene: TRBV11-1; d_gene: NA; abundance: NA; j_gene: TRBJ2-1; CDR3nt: TGTGCCAGCAGCCCCGGTTATGAGCAGTTCTTC; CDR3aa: CASSPGYEQFF
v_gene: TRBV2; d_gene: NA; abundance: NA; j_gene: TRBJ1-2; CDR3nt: TGTGCCAGCAGTGAACGCCCGGGCGAGGACTATGGCTACACCTTC; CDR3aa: CASSERPGEDYGYTF
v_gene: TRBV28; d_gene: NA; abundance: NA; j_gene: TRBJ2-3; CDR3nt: TGTGCCAGCAGTTCAGTGAGGGATGGAGATACGCAGTATTTT; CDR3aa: CASSSVRDGDTQYF
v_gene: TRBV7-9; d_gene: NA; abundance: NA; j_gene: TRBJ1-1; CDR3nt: TGTGCCAGCAGCTTTAGCGCAGTTGAAGCTTTCTTT; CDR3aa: CASSFSAVEAFF
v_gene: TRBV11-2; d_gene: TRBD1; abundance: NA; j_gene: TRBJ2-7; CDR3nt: TGTGCCAGCAGCTTAGTCCCGGGACAGGGATCCTACGAGCAGTACTTC; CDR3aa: CASSLVPGQGSYEQYF
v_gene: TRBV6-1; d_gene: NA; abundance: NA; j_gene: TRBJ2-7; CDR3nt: TGTGCCAGCAGTGAAGTAGGTGGAACCTCCTACGAGCAGTACTTC; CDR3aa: CASSEVGGTSYEQYF
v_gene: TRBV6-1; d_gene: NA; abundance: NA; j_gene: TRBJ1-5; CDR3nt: TGTGCCAGCAGTGATAGTGGGGGCGGACAGCCCCAGCATTTT; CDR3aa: CASSDSGGGQPQHF
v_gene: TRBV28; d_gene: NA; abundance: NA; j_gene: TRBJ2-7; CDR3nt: TGTGCCAGCAGTTCGGTCGTCCCCGAGCAGTACTTC; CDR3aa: CASSSVVPEQYF
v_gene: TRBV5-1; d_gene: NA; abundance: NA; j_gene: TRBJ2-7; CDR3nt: TGCGCCAGCAGCTTGGGCCTAGTTTCAGAACACTACGAGCAGTACTTC; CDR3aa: CASSLGLVSEHYEQYF
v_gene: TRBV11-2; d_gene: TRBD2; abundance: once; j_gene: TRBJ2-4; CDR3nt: TGTGCCAGCACGAGCACCCTCACTAGCGCTACCAAAAACATTCAGTACTTC; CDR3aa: CASTSTLTSATKNIQYF
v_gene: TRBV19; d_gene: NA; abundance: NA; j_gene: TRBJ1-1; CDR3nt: TGTGCCAGTAATCCAGGGACGGGAACTGAAGCTTTCTTT; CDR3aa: CASNPGTGTEAFF
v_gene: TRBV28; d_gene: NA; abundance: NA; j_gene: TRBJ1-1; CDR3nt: TGTGCCAGCAGTTTGCTCGGTGGCACTGAAGCTTTCTTT; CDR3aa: CASSLLGGTEAFF
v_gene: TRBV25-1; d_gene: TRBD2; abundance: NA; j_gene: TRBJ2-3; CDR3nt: TGTGCCAGCAGTGGTCTAGCGGGCACAGATACGCAGTATTTT; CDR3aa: CASSGLAGTDTQYF